This TCR beta chain derives from a study of cytomegalovirus exposure and HLA in healthy donors listed by TCRdb under 2017. In terms of the full investigation: According to an earlier analysis of a few hundred of the donors, about 170 million T cells yielded 90 million to 140 million unique TCR beta sequences and about 300 Gb of sequence data. An early release covering approximately 600 HLA-typed donors comprised approximately 300 gigabases of sequencing data and tens of millions of unique TCR sequences. Among the approximately 400 genotyped donors, around 81% belonged to the genetic ancestry cluster associated with self-reported Caucasian donors. The study was designed to test whether signatures of past pathogen exposure could be identified by cataloging public T cell receptors. Using immunosequencing, the study profiled T cell repertoires from 500 to 800 subjects and related those repertoires to cytomegalovirus serostatus. Besides the first cohort of hundreds of subjects, a separate validation cohort made up of over 95 different subjects was used. To predict cytomegalovirus infection status, the study brought together high-throughput TCR immunosequencing, statistical association of individual TCRs with disease status, and machine learning. To study patterns of TCR occurrence, a later analysis re-analyzed previously published TCR beta repertoires from several hundred donors and added high-resolution HLA genotyping. Rather than drawing on any new phenotypic data, the later analysis identified candidate immune exposures from TCR beta sequences and the way those sequences occurred across donors. An earlier analysis of approximately 580 of the donors used high-throughput TCR beta sequencing to judge whether each TCR beta V gene segment behaved as functional or pseudogenic. Donor age, sex, ethnicity and CMV serostatus were collected together with the repertoire data. Genome-wide SNP genotypes for about 65% of the roughly 670 donors were used in a later genetic analysis, which treated that subset as a discovery cohort. Every repertoire in the discovery cohort had been generated on one and the same sequencing platform. Both class I and class II loci were covered by HLA typing, at four-digit resolution. The number of donors typed differed by locus, with about 629-640 for A, B, C, DRB1 and DQB1, 522 for DQA1, 600 to 610 for DPA1, and some 440 for DPB1. Several DR-DQ haplotypes were treated as single units for association and clustering because of strong linkage in the cohort. Among roughly 370 genotyped donors of the cohort, an average of roughly 240,000 unique TCR beta nucleotide sequences were sequenced per donor, roughly a sixth of them non-productive. Points the paper makes about the study in general: In a later analysis, about 17,000 TCR beta sequences were associated with specific HLA alleles at a false discovery rate of 0.05. A further reported finding was that TCR beta sequences accurately predicted the HLA-A and HLA-B alleles for most subjects in the first cohort. While some public TCRs were present in many individuals, most TCR sequences turned up only very rarely across donors. V-gene and J-gene trimming of TCR beta chains was associated with a missense DCLRE1C variant in a later genetic analysis, and the association was replicated in an independent cohort. Most CMV-associated TCR beta chains appeared to be HLA-restricted in a later analysis, and the HLA associations seemed to be driven largely by CMV exposure. Several of the top co-occurrence clusters appeared to be linked to parvovirus B19, influenza, CMV and Epstein-Barr virus, according to a later analysis. The only immune exposure information available for the cohort was CMV serostatus. Because HLA typing was unavailable for some donors at each locus, only the typed subset was used in association tests. A later analysis found that HLA-associated TCR beta chains were more clonally expanded and had lower generation probabilities than equally common non-associated chains. Correlated functional status among segregating V segments might reflect linkage disequilibrium, but an unknown experimental factor could not be ruled out. Sequencing depth was assumed to be roughly uniform across donors in the presence/absence analyses, though that assumption may not hold. In vitro tests confirmed that a few of the cytomegalovirus-associated TCR beta chains recognize cytomegalovirus antigens. In an earlier analysis of 587 of the donors, most TCR beta V segments appeared in productive rearrangements about 87% or about 30% of the time, broadly matching IMGT annotations. In a later analysis, TCR association rates were found to vary across HLA loci, with the most associated TCRs seen for DRB1 alleles and the fewest for HLA-C alleles. The authors suggested that the approach could potentially be extended to other disease states and immunological phenotypes. Because the 87-base-pair reads could not distinguish some IMGT-functional V segments, including TRBV6-2 and TRBV6-3, those segments were excluded. A total of fewer than 200 TCR beta chains were listed by the study as associated with cytomegalovirus. The classifier was reported to diagnose cytomegalovirus status with high specificity and sensitivity in both the original and validation cohorts. A later genetic analysis reported fewer N-insertions in productive TCRs among donors in an Asian-associated ancestry cluster than the roughly 650-donor mean. Because counts were too low, some 17 rarely observed V segments, including chromosome 9 orphons, were left out of the earlier analysis of over 550 of the donors. When HLA alleles, especially DR and DQ, strongly co-occurred, attributing TCR associations to individual alleles was difficult. This cohort had only TCR beta chains sequenced, and the lack of alpha or paired-chain data limited which features could be detected. A group of highly shared sequence variants was considered likely to be a technical artifact of the sequencing pipeline.

The library relied on the immunoSEQ multiplex PCR assay. The multiplex PCR relied on a mix of 60 forward primers for TCR Vbeta segments and 13 reverse primers for TCR Jbeta segments. The CDR3 region of rearranged TCR beta genes was amplified from genomic DNA with a multiplex PCR assay. Amplified TCR beta libraries were sequenced as 87-base-pair reads on the Illumina HiSeq System. The paper's data handling went like this. A later analysis counted tens of millions of unique TCR beta chains across the 650 to 700 repertoires, and some 11 million of these chains were shared by at least two donors. Raw reads were error-corrected and collapsed into unique sequences by a nearest-neighbor algorithm in which closely related sequences were merged to remove PCR and sequencing errors. CDR3 sequences were aligned to IMGT reference sequences to assign V, D and J gene segments. Each retained sequence needed at least a six-nucleotide match to both a V gene segment and a J gene segment. A rearrangement was called productive if the CDR3 had no stop codons and remained in frame with V and J, and every other rearrangement was called non-productive. CDR3 was defined by IMGT convention, running from the second conserved V-encoded cysteine to the conserved J-encoded phenylalanine. The earlier analysis of 500 to 600 of the donors excluded sequences that lacked an unambiguous match to a single V gene segment. An earlier analysis of approximately 590 of the donors called V segments functional above 56.7% productive rearrangements and segregating when the between-donor standard deviation exceeded 5%. A statistical classification framework was developed to diagnose cytomegalovirus status using the catalog of TCR beta chain sequences. V and J gene assignment, in a later analysis, came from comparing TCR nucleotide sequences with IMGT/GENE-DB human TR gene sequences. A later analysis assigned CDR3 sequences and most-parsimonious VDJ recombination scenarios with the TCRdist pipeline. In a later analysis, each TCR beta chain was defined by its CDR3 amino acid sequence together with its V-gene family, and reads lacking a unique V-gene family were excluded. In a later analysis, approximately 590 highly shared, low-generation-probability nucleotide sequences were removed to address suspected cross-contamination and a sequencing artifact. In a later analysis, a clonal expansion index for each public chain was calculated from normalized within-repertoire ranks of inferred template counts. In a later analysis, generation probabilities were computed with a VDJ recombination model fitted to out-of-frame rearrangements, and the resulting probabilities were checked against IGoR. A later analysis scored TCR-TCR, TCR-HLA and TCR-CMV co-occurrence with hypergeometric tests, applying a repertoire-size bias correction to TCR pairs. False discovery rates were estimated in a later analysis by permuting HLA or CMV assignments 20 times. A later analysis grouped co-occurring TCRs with DBSCAN, adding TCRdist sequence similarity when clustering within HLA-allele-positive subsets. For co-occurrence clustering, repertoires with fewer than 30,000 or more than 120,000 public chains were excluded, along with five or six repertoires with anomalous nucleotide sharing. Imported from immuneACCESS, the table was reduced by TCRdb to in-frame sequences with V and J called. These copies leave out some clones; in studies compared against another copy, an unresolved V gene accounts for under half, and the cause of the remainder is not known. D and trimming come from the DNA, and the V and J calls and clone size come from that table. The sample table gives 180,000 or so clones. The ten largest clones take up 0.7% to 0.8% of the sample.

The cohort consisted of 600 to 750 healthy bone marrow donors. Cohort members were all nominally healthy when sampled, although unrecorded immune exposures were likely present. The donor tested CMV seronegative, placing the donor among the roughly 400 seronegative members of the cohort. A peripheral blood sample was collected from each donor, and TCR beta sequencing was performed on peripheral blood mononuclear cells. Genomic DNA extraction from the blood cell samples was performed with the Qiagen DNeasy Blood Extraction Kit. CDR1 and CDR2, per the germline V gene, are SGHRS and YFSETQ. V and J are truncated by 6 bases and 2 bases respectively, leaving an intervening sequence of 12 bases. Spanning cysteine to phenylalanine, the CDR3 consists of 15 amino acids. This entry keeps only the CDR3 DNA: 45 bases, framed from base 1. A word on this clone: Its antigen is still unknown.

The specimen sequenced was PBMCs. The clonotype originates from a boy younger than 18 in good health and CMV-seronegative. This chain joins TRBV5-1 to TRBJ2-6; the D gene assignment is ambiguous. The DNA sequence is TGCGCCAGCACCCCTTACCGGGCTGGGGCCAACGTCCTGACTTTC. It encodes CASTPYRAGANVLTF.